The 29 T cell receptor beta chains below come from one sample, sequenced in a study of T cells in Graves' hyperthyroidism and ophthalmopathy. Authors of the study amplified TCR beta CDR3 regions from RNA transcripts. HTBI primers were used for first-round RT-PCR of the TCR CDR3. MiXCR was run by TCRdb on the multiplex PCR reads, yielding one entry per CDR3 protein. The sample comprises almost 600,000 distinct CDR3 sequences, 35% to 55% of which are singletons, and around 8% rests with the top ten. The sample consisted of peripheral blood or thyroid tissue (not recorded which). Receptor source: a woman aged 18-29 years with Graves' hyperthyroidism.

The CDR3 loop reads CSVVPQGAPEAFF. CDR3 bases: TGCAGCGTTGTTCCGCAGGGGGCTCCTGAAGCTTTCTTT. The V gene is TRBV29-1, the J gene TRBJ1-1; 8 bases match TRBD1. This CDR3 has 13 amino acids. In germline, CDR1 is SQVTM, CDR2 ANQGSEA. Trimming at V came to 4 bases and at J to 6 bases, leaving 7 bases not matched to a gene.

The table lists this clonotype with a few counts. The genes are TRBV29-1 and TRBJ2-1, with 12 bases that match TRBD2. The germline V gene has CDR1 SQVTM and CDR2 ANQGSEA. The CDR3 is 14 residues long. V lost 4 bases, J lost 8 bases, and 6 bases stayed unmatched. The chain's CDR3 is CSVVRTSGIDEQFF. The CDR3, as DNA: TGCAGCGTTGTCCGGACTAGCGGGATTGATGAGCAGTTCTTC.

This clonotype was seen many times. The J gene is TRBJ2-7, the V gene TRBV6-2 or TRBV6-3; D is perhaps TRBD1 (6 bases). This CDR3 is built from 14 residues. Germline values: CDR1 MNHEY, CDR2 SVGEGT. The germline V and J ends were trimmed by 5 bases and 3 bases, with 14 bases remaining between them. CDR3 region: CASSHRDTNYEQYF. The CDR3 nucleotides read TGTGCCAGCAGTCACCGGGACACAAACTACGAGCAGTACTTC.

This chain joins TRBV6-4 and TRBJ2-5; 10 bases fit TRBD2. The junction had 13 bases not matched to a gene; V was cut back by 7 bases and J by 2 bases. CDR1 is MRHNA, CDR2 SNTAGT, per germline. The CDR3 is made up of 17 amino acids. The CDR3 sequence: CASNDELAGDQQETQYF. The CDR3 DNA follows: TGTGCCAGCAACGACGAGCTAGCGGGAGATCAACAAGAGACCCAGTACTTC.

The chain has TRBV20-1 and TRBJ2-1; TRBD2 aligns across 10 bases. Germline V gene sequence: CDR1 DFQATT, CDR2 SNEGSKA (reference sequence). The CDR3 is 15 amino acids. After removal of 7 bases from V and 1 base from J, the junction contained 7 bases not matched to a gene. This chain's CDR3 is CSVVSGRSSYNEQFF. Here the CDR3 DNA reads TGCAGTGTGGTTAGCGGGAGGAGTTCCTACAATGAGCAGTTCTTC.

V and J are TRBV15 and TRBJ1-2, with 7 nucleotides matching TRBD1. There are 14 residues in the CDR3. Germline V lookup: CDR1 LNHNV, CDR2 YYDKDF (reference sequence). With 3 bases clipped from V and 4 bases from J, the junction kept 5 bases outside the gene matches. The CDR3 region has the DNA TGTGCCACCAGCAGTTTACAGGGGTTCTATGGCTACACCTTC. Translation gives CATSSLQGFYGYTF.

There are many counts of this clonotype. The rearrangement links TRBV19 to TRBJ1-4, with D perhaps TRBD1 (6 bases). The CDR3 extends over 12 amino acids. Trimming removed 7 bases at V and 12 bases at J, with 15 bases between. CDR1 and CDR2 from the germline V gene are LNHDA and SQIVND (reference sequence). This CDR3 is CASNVQGTELFF. The CDR3 coding sequence is TGTGCCAGTAACGTTCAGGGGACGGAACTGTTTTTT.

About this clonotype: Without the conserved terminal phenylalanine or tryptophan, this CDR3 likely stems from a read error. The DNA is left out, because the CDR3 cannot be placed on it with certainty; the CDR3 is given as TCRdb lists it. The J gene is TRBJ2-6, the V gene TRBV7-9. Germline CDR1 and CDR2: SEHNR and FQNEAQ (reference sequence). Inclusive of both ends, the CDR3 amounts to 9 amino acids. The CDR3 protein is CASRPVLTS.

This chain links TRBV20-1 with TRBJ2-1, with D perhaps matching TRBD1 or TRBD2 (5 bases each). The germline V and J ends were trimmed by 2 bases and 3 bases, with 14 bases remaining between them. The germline CDR1 and CDR2 sequences are DFQATT and SNEGSKA (reference sequence). The CDR3 has 15 amino acids. CDR3 region: CSARRGATIYNEQFF. In DNA, the CDR3 is TGCAGTGCTAGAAGAGGGGCCACGATCTACAATGAGCAGTTCTTC.

The J gene is TRBJ1-2, the V gene TRBV15, with 9 bases identical to TRBD1. V was pared by 3 bases and J by 5 bases, with 4 bases of the junction left unmatched. CDR3 length: 14 residues. CDR1 and CDR2 from the germline V gene are LNHNV and YYDKDF (reference sequence). The CDR3 protein is CATSSLTGGYGYTF. In nucleotides, the CDR3 is TGTGCCACCAGCAGCTTGACAGGGGGGTATGGCTACACCTTC.

The chain links TRBV29-1 to TRBJ2-7; 15 bases align to TRBD2. Germline V gene sequence: CDR1 SQVTM, CDR2 ANQGSEA. This CDR3 comprises 18 residues. CDR3 nucleotides: TGCAGTGTTCACCTGGGACTAGCGGGGGGAATCGAGCTCTACGAGCAGTACTTC. Its translation is CSVHLGLAGGIELYEQYF.

This clonotype was observed many times. The gene calls are TRBV20-1 and TRBJ1-2; perhaps TRBD1 as D (5 bases). The CDR3 runs to 16 residues. CDR1 is DFQATT, CDR2 SNEGSKA, per germline (reference sequence). The V and J ends lost 0 bases and 5 bases respectively, with 19 bases between them. The CDR3 nucleotides are TGCAGTGCTAGAGACGGGGAGACCGGGGGGTTATATGGCTACACCTTC. Translated: CSARDGETGGLYGYTF.

As regards this clonotype: Without the conserved terminal phenylalanine or tryptophan, this CDR3 likely stems from a read error. The genes are TRBV15 and TRBJ2-2; D ambiguous. CDR1 LNHNV and CDR2 YYDKDF come from the germline V gene (reference sequence). This CDR3 is 12 amino acids long. Trimming removed 0 bases at V and 8 bases at J, with 4 bases between. The CDR3 loop is CATSREVGELFS. CDR3 coding DNA: TGTGCCACCAGCAGAGAAGTAGGGGAGCTGTTTTCT.

The chain is built from TRBV29-1 and TRBJ2-6; 9 nucleotides match TRBD1. CDR3 size: 16 residues. The germline V gene encodes CDR1 SQVTM and CDR2 ANQGSEA. Unmatched junction bases numbered 5, after V lost 4 bases and J lost 1 base. As DNA, the CDR3 is TGCAGCGTTGGGGACAGGGACCTATCTGGGGCCAACGTCCTGACTTTC. Protein product: CSVGDRDLSGANVLTF.

The chain couples TRBV10-3 to TRBJ2-5; 7 bases agree with TRBD2. The V segment lost 2 bases and the J segment 9 bases; nucleotides outside the gene matches: 18. Germline V gene data show CDR1 as ENHRY and CDR2 as SYGVKD. CDR3 length: 17 amino acids. This chain's CDR3 is CAISEGVGGILPGPQYF. The CDR3 region has the DNA TGTGCCATCAGTGAGGGCGTCGGGGGGATTTTACCAGGGCCCCAGTACTTC.

Regarding this clonotype: One end of the junction is discordant with germline, which a read error may explain. This rearrangement joins TRBV20-1 to TRBJ2-6, with 7 bases matching TRBD1. Germline V gene lookup returns CDR1 DFQATT and CDR2 SNEGSKA (reference sequence). The CDR3 length is 12 residues. Here the CDR3 reads CSAPGQMNTEAF. The CDR3, as DNA: TGCAGTGCCCCGGGACAGATGAACACTGAAGCTTTC.

This clonotype was detected ten times or more. V usage is TRBV20-1 and J usage is TRBJ2-5, with 7 bases matching TRBD2. CDR3 length: 16 residues. Trimming removed 2 bases from V and 0 bases from J; junction bases left unmatched: 9. The V gene's germline CDR1 is DFQATT and CDR2 SNEGSKA (reference sequence). Here the CDR3 reads CSARPLFAGDQETQYF. The CDR3 DNA reads as TGCAGTGCTAGACCCCTTTTTGCGGGGGACCAAGAGACCCAGTACTTC.

The chain joins TRBV9 to TRBJ1-3; D gene uncertain. The V end was cut by 0 bases, the J end by 4 bases, with 5 bases between. This CDR3 has 13 residues. Germline-derived CDR1 and CDR2 are SGDLS and YYNGEE. CDR3 sequence: CASSVETGNTIYF. CDR3 sequence (DNA): TGTGCCAGCAGCGTAGAGACAGGAAACACCATATATTTT.

This clonotype was observed at least ten times. The chain joins TRBV24-1 to TRBJ2-7; 7 bases line up with TRBD2. Germline trimming cut 7 bases from V and 5 bases from J; bases unmatched to any gene: 7. This CDR3 has 13 amino acids. Germline values: CDR1 KGHDR, CDR2 SFDVKD. The CDR3 protein is CATSDGGIDEQYF. Here the CDR3 DNA reads TGTGCCACCAGCGACGGGGGGATTGACGAGCAGTACTTC.

The chain employs TRBV10-3 and TRBJ1-2, with no clear D. In germline, CDR1 is ENHRY, CDR2 SYGVKD. The CDR3 loop spans 13 amino acids. Trimming left V 4 bases short and J 6 bases short, with 12 bases between. CDR3 nucleotides: TGTGCCATCAGTGCGTCCGGGCGAGATGGCTACACCTTC. Its protein is CAISASGRDGYTF.

Many counts were recorded for this clonotype. V is TRBV6-5 and J is TRBJ1-1; D gene ambiguous. Trimming removed 5 bases at V and 1 base at J, with 11 bases between. The CDR3 is 14 amino acids. Per germline, CDR1 MNHEY and CDR2 SVGAGI. The CDR3 spells CASSLQRGNTEAFF. DNA for the CDR3: TGTGCCAGCAGTCTACAACGAGGGAACACTGAAGCTTTCTTT.

The V call is TRBV30, the J call TRBJ1-5; D is unclear. V lost 5 bases and J 0 bases, leaving 20 bases between the germline ends. CDR1 GTSNPN and CDR2 SVGIG come from the germline V gene (reference sequence). This CDR3 spans 17 amino acids. The CDR3 DNA reads as TGTGCCTGGGGCTTCGGCCACCCGGGGTATAGCAATCAGCCCCAGCATTTT. It is translated as CAWGFGHPGYSNQPQHF.

This clonotype occurred once. The CDR3 region is CASKGVYGANVLTF. The DNA for the CDR3 is TGTGCCAGCAAGGGGGTCTATGGGGCCAACGTCCTGACTTTC. The V gene is TRBV7-9, the J gene TRBJ2-6; a weak D match, TRBD1 (6 bases). V was clipped by 7 bases and J by 3 bases, with 10 bases between them. Germline CDR1 SEHNR, CDR2 FQNEAQ (reference sequence). The CDR3 is made up of 14 amino acids.

This clonotype was found many times. The CDR3 bases are TGTGCCAGCAGCCCCGAAGACAGGGAGGGCTATGGCTACACCTTC. Its protein is CASSPEDREGYGYTF. The chain joins TRBV7-9 to TRBJ1-2; TRBD1 matches at 7 bases. The ends lost 5 bases at V and 4 bases at J; junction bases unmatched: 10. CDR1 and CDR2 from the germline V gene are SEHNR and FQNEAQ (reference sequence). The CDR3 totals 15 residues.

The V call is TRBV7-2, the J call TRBJ2-7, with TRBD2 matching 11 bases. CDR1 is SGHTA and CDR2 is FQGNSA in the germline V gene. The CDR3 is 16 amino acids. Losses at the gene ends were 6 bases for V and 3 bases for J; bases not matched to a gene: 10. The chain's CDR3 is CASSSGLAEEGYEQYF. In DNA form, the CDR3 reads TGTGCCAGCAGTTCGGGACTAGCGGAGGAGGGCTACGAGCAGTACTTC.

Comments on this clonotype: Because it lacks the conserved phenylalanine or tryptophan at the end, this CDR3 is likely a read error. This sequence joins TRBV7-9 and TRBJ1-1; D is ambiguous. Germline values: CDR1 SEHNR, CDR2 FQNEAQ (reference sequence). This CDR3 has 16 amino acids. Here the CDR3 reads CASSLRRPPVNAEAFL. The CDR3 region has the DNA TGTGCCAGCAGTCTTCGCAGGCCGCCGGTGAACGCTGAAGCTTTCCTT.

Many counts were recorded for this clonotype. The CDR3 loop is CSAPLPTYGYTF. The CDR3 DNA follows: TGCAGTGCTCCTCTTCCTACCTATGGCTACACCTTC. The chain couples TRBV20-1 to TRBJ1-2; D gene unclear. V lost 5 bases and J lost 4, with 11 bases in between. Germline V gives CDR1 DFQATT, CDR2 SNEGSKA (reference sequence). This CDR3 has 12 amino acids.

The table lists this clonotype with many counts. V is TRBV2 and J is TRBJ2-6; tentative D call: TRBD2 (5 bases). The CDR3 contains 15 residues. V dropped 1 base and J dropped 4 bases, with 8 bases sitting between them. Germline V gene sequence: CDR1 SNHLY, CDR2 FYNNEI. The CDR3 nucleotides are TGTGCCAGCAGTGAAGACGGGAACGGGGCCAACGTCCTGACTTTC. Protein sequence: CASSEDGNGANVLTF.

This clonotype was seen at least ten times. The gene calls are TRBV20-1 and TRBJ2-7; D is uncertain. The germline V gene encodes CDR1 DFQATT and CDR2 SNEGSKA (reference sequence). V lost 5 bases, J lost 5 bases, and 7 bases lay in between. The CDR3 is 10 amino acids. This CDR3 is CSARGHEQYF. The CDR3 DNA follows: TGCAGTGCTCGCGGACACGAGCAGTACTTC.